A single sample gave rise to the 11 T cell receptor beta chains below, sequenced in a study of cytomegalovirus exposure and HLA in healthy donors. The PCR made use of 60 Vbeta and 13 Jbeta primers. Sequencing was performed with immunoSEQ multiplex PCR; in TCRdb, only in-frame clones are kept and a portion is missing. The table for this sample gives some 72,000 clones. Input material: PBMCs. The receptors were gathered from a boy aged 5-17 years in good health and CMV-seronegative.

The V gene is TRBV19, the J gene TRBJ1-3; D is perhaps TRBD1 (5 bases). The germline V gene has CDR1 LNHDA and CDR2 SQIVND (reference sequence). This CDR3 has 19 residues. The V end lost 0 bases, the J end lost 0 bases, and 18 bases lay between the germline ends. CDR3 loop: CASSIEKALPDISGNTIYF. Here the CDR3 DNA reads TGTGCCAGTAGTATAGAAAAAGCCCTTCCGGACATCTCTGGAAACACCATATATTTT.

This sequence joins TRBV6-5 and TRBJ1-2; D is possibly TRBD1 (6 bases). CDR1 MNHEY and CDR2 SVGAGI come from the germline V gene. This CDR3 is built from 13 residues. V shed 6 bases and J shed 4 bases, with 12 bases lying between them. The CDR3 is CASSRQQGYGYTF. The CDR3 nucleotides are TGTGCCAGCAGCCGGCAACAGGGCTATGGCTACACCTTC.

The gene calls are TRBV7-9 and TRBJ1-5; TRBD1 is a possible D gene (6 bases). CDR1 and CDR2 from the germline V gene are SEHNR and FQNEAQ (reference sequence). Deletions cut 3 bases from V and 10 bases from J, with 16 bases between. This CDR3 comprises 14 residues. The chain's CDR3 is CASSFGGRIRPQHF. The CDR3 DNA is TGTGCCAGCAGCTTTGGGGGCAGAATCCGTCCCCAGCATTTT. Full variable domain (outside the CDR3, taken from reference TRBV7-9 and TRBJ1-5): DTGVSQNPRHKITKRGQNVTFRCDPISEHNRLYWYRQTLGQGPEFLTYFQNEAQLEKSRLLSDRFSAERPKGSFSTLEIQRTEQGDSAMYLCASSFGGRIRPQHFGDGTRLSIL.

The V gene is TRBV19, the J gene TRBJ1-1; perhaps TRBD1 as D (5 bases). Trimming took 7 bases from V and 1 from J, leaving 13 bases between them. The CDR3 is 14 amino acids. Germline V gene lookup returns CDR1 LNHDA and CDR2 SQIVND (reference sequence). The DNA for the CDR3 is TGTGCCAGTACCGCCCTCGGGGGGAACACTGAAGCTTTCTTT. Translating it yields CASTALGGNTEAFF.

The chain is built from TRBV5-1 and TRBJ2-1, with 11 bases that match TRBD2. CDR1 is SGHRS, CDR2 YFSETQ, per germline. The CDR3 is made up of 15 amino acids. Losses at the gene ends were 0 bases for V and 9 bases for J; bases not matched to a gene: 5. This chain's CDR3 is CASSLVAGGGSEQFF. The CDR3 DNA is TGCGCCAGCAGCTTGGTAGCGGGAGGGGGCTCTGAGCAGTTCTTC.

CDR3 coding DNA: TGTGCCAGCAGCTGGGCACAGGGACGGGAGACCCAGTACTTC. It is translated as CASSWAQGRETQYF. This chain joins TRBV5-4 and TRBJ2-5; the D gene is possibly TRBD1 (6 bases). Trimming pared 3 bases from V and 5 bases from J, leaving 14 bases between. This CDR3 contains 14 residues. The germline V gene encodes CDR1 SGHNT and CDR2 YYREEE (reference sequence).

CDR3 in amino acids: CASKTGGYTEAFF. CDR3 nucleotides: TGTGCCAGCAAGACAGGGGGTTACACTGAAGCTTTCTTT. The rearrangement links TRBV2 to TRBJ1-1; 9 positions match TRBD1. V gave up 7 bases and J gave up 3 bases; unmatched junction bases: 3. The germline gives CDR1 SNHLY, CDR2 FYNNEI. The length of the CDR3 is 13 residues.

The chain links TRBV5-1 to TRBJ2-7, with D maybe TRBD1 (5 bases). CDR1 is SGHRS, CDR2 YFSETQ, per germline. The CDR3 runs 15 residues. The germline V and J ends were trimmed by 0 bases and 2 bases, with 12 bases remaining between them. The CDR3 region is CASSLDPGSTYEQYF. DNA for the CDR3: TGCGCCAGCAGCTTGGATCCAGGGTCGACCTACGAGCAGTACTTC.

The J gene is TRBJ2-7, the V gene TRBV19; the D gene is possibly TRBD1 (6 bases). CDR1 and CDR2 from the germline V gene are LNHDA and SQIVND (reference sequence). V was clipped by 8 bases and J by 3 bases, with 11 bases between them. The CDR3 consists of 12 residues. This chain's CDR3 is CASHRDDYEQYF. CDR3 bases: TGTGCCAGTCACAGGGACGACTACGAGCAGTACTTC.

The chain employs TRBV19 and TRBJ2-6; weak D call: TRBD1 (6 bases). Germline-derived CDR1 and CDR2 are LNHDA and SQIVND (reference sequence). This CDR3 spans 14 amino acids. V lost 7 bases and J 2 bases, leaving 9 bases between the germline ends. The CDR3 DNA follows: TGTGCCAGTAAGGGACACACTGGGGCCAACGTCCTGACTTTC. Its protein is CASKGHTGANVLTF.

The chain uses TRBV4-1 and TRBJ2-7, with D unresolved. The CDR3 sequence is 16 residues long. V gave up 1 base and J gave up 3 bases, with 16 bases separating them. CDR1 MGHRA and CDR2 YSYEKL come from the germline V gene. CDR3 sequence: CASSQASSKSGYEQYF. The CDR3 DNA sequence: TGCGCCAGCAGCCAAGCTTCGTCGAAATCGGGCTACGAGCAGTACTTC.